This T cell receptor beta chain was obtained from a study of cytomegalovirus exposure and HLA in healthy donors (dated by TCRdb to the late 2010s). Some background on the complete study: According to an earlier analysis of several hundred of the donors, about 179 million T cells yielded approximately 120 million unique TCR beta sequences and approximately 280 Gb of sequence data. To predict cytomegalovirus infection status, the study brought together high-throughput TCR immunosequencing, statistical association of individual TCRs with disease status, and machine learning. On average, 235,054 unique TCR beta nucleotide sequences were sequenced per donor among roughly 430 genotyped donors of the cohort, with approximately 18% of those sequences being non-productive. A separate validation cohort of some 130 different subjects was used in addition to the roughly 700-subject first cohort. An earlier analysis of some 500 of the donors applied high-throughput TCR beta sequencing to assess whether each TCR beta V gene segment acted as functional or pseudogenic. In a later analysis, previously published TCR beta repertoires from hundreds of donors were re-analyzed and high-resolution HLA genotyping was added so that TCR occurrence patterns could be studied. The study used immunosequencing to profile the T cell repertoires of 670 or so subjects and linked those repertoires to cytomegalovirus serostatus. In the later analysis, no new phenotypic data were used to find candidate immune exposures; instead, reliance was placed on TCR beta sequences and their occurrence across donors. Every discovery cohort repertoire had been produced on one sequencing platform. Donor age, sex, ethnicity and CMV serostatus were compiled alongside the repertoire data. An early release that covered fewer than 750 HLA-typed donors contained approximately 300 gigabases of sequencing data and 75 million to 100 million unique TCR sequences. HLA typing covered class I and class II loci at four-digit resolution. Several DR-DQ haplotypes were treated as single units for association and clustering because of strong linkage in the cohort. A later genetic analysis used genome-wide SNP genotypes for about 60% of the roughly 670 donors, treating that subset as a discovery cohort. The study aimed to test whether cataloging public T cell receptors could reveal signatures of past pathogen exposure. The number of donors typed differed by locus, with about 629-640 for A, B, C, DRB1 and DQB1, roughly 520 for DQA1, nearly 610 for DPA1, and approximately 470 for DPB1. Among the approximately 420 genotyped donors, about 83% belonged to the genetic ancestry cluster associated with self-reported Caucasian donors. What the authors observed across the whole study: At a false discovery rate of 0.05, a later analysis linked fewer than 20,000 TCR beta sequences to specific HLA alleles. In an earlier analysis of 587 of the donors, most TCR beta V segments appeared in productive rearrangements about 87% or about 30% of the time, broadly matching IMGT annotations. In a later analysis, most CMV-associated TCR beta chains were found to appear HLA-restricted, with HLA associations seemingly driven largely by CMV exposure. A few of the identified cytomegalovirus-associated TCR beta chains were confirmed in vitro to be specific for cytomegalovirus antigens. Because counts were too low, fewer than 20 rarely observed V segments, including chromosome 9 orphons, were excluded from the earlier analysis of 587 of the donors. In a later analysis, TCR association rates were found to vary across HLA loci, with the most associated TCRs seen for DRB1 alleles and the fewest for HLA-C alleles. Because some donors lacked HLA typing at each locus, the association tests relied only on the typed subset. The only immune exposure information available for the cohort was CMV serostatus. In the study, 164 TCR beta chains were listed as associated with cytomegalovirus. An association between a missense DCLRE1C variant and V-gene and J-gene trimming of TCR beta chains was found in a later genetic analysis and replicated in an independent cohort. When HLA alleles, especially DR and DQ, strongly co-occurred, TCR associations were difficult to assign to individual alleles. A cluster of highly shared sequence variants was judged likely to represent a technical artifact of the sequencing pipeline. Compared with equally common non-associated chains, HLA-associated TCR beta chains in a later analysis were more clonally expanded and had lower generation probabilities. According to a later analysis, parvovirus B19, influenza, CMV and Epstein-Barr virus appeared linked to several top co-occurrence clusters. This cohort had only TCR beta chains sequenced, and the lack of alpha or paired-chain data limited which features could be detected. A further reported finding was that TCR beta sequences accurately predicted the HLA-A and HLA-B alleles for most subjects in the first cohort. The 87-base-pair reads could not distinguish some IMGT-functional V segments, including TRBV6-2 and TRBV6-3, so those segments were excluded. Correlated functional status among segregating V segments might reflect linkage disequilibrium, but an unknown experimental factor could not be ruled out. A later genetic analysis reported fewer N-insertions in productive TCRs among donors in an Asian-associated ancestry cluster than the roughly 700-donor mean. Sequencing depth was assumed to be roughly uniform across donors in the presence/absence analyses, though that assumption may not hold. The classifier was reported to diagnose cytomegalovirus status with high specificity and sensitivity in both the original and validation cohorts. While some public TCRs were present in many individuals, most TCR sequences turned up only very rarely across donors. The authors suggested that the approach could potentially be generalized to other disease states and immunological phenotypes.

At the junction V is shortened by 7 bases and J by 4 bases; bases outside the gene matches: 7. The CDR3 holds 14 amino acids from the cysteine to the phenylalanine. Kept here is only the CDR3 DNA, which spans 42 bases and is read in frame from base 1. The germline V gene provides CDR1 SGHRS and CDR2 YFSETQ. The library came from the immunoSEQ multiplex PCR assay. For the multiplex PCR, a mixture combining 60 forward primers for TCR Vbeta segments and 13 reverse primers for TCR Jbeta segments was used. A multiplex PCR assay on genomic DNA amplified the CDR3 region of rearranged TCR beta genes. The amplified TCR beta libraries were sequenced on the Illumina HiSeq System as 87-base-pair reads. As for how the authors treated the data: Across the 500 to 700 repertoires, a later analysis counted about 81 million unique TCR beta chains, 8.5 million to 12 million of which were shared by at least two donors. Raw reads were error-corrected and collapsed into unique sequences by a nearest-neighbor algorithm in which closely related sequences were merged to remove PCR and sequencing errors. V, D and J gene segments were assigned by aligning CDR3 sequences to IMGT reference sequences. Each retained sequence needed at least a six-nucleotide match to both a V gene segment and a J gene segment. Rearrangements were classified as productive when the CDR3 lacked stop codons and remained in frame with V and J, and all other rearrangements were classified as non-productive. Following IMGT convention, CDR3 was defined as the stretch from the second conserved V-encoded cysteine to the conserved J-encoded phenylalanine. The earlier analysis of 500 to 600 of the donors excluded sequences that lacked an unambiguous match to a single V gene segment. In an earlier analysis of 587 of the donors, a V segment was called functional when productive rearrangements were above 56.7%, and segregating when the standard deviation between donors exceeded 5%. A statistical classification framework was developed to diagnose cytomegalovirus status using the catalog of TCR beta chain sequences. V and J gene assignment, in a later analysis, came from comparing TCR nucleotide sequences with IMGT/GENE-DB human TR gene sequences. Using the TCRdist pipeline, a later analysis assigned CDR3 sequences along with most-parsimonious VDJ recombination scenarios. In a later analysis, each TCR beta chain was defined by its CDR3 amino acid sequence together with its V-gene family, and reads without a unique V-gene family were excluded. As a way to deal with suspected cross-contamination and a sequencing artifact, a later analysis dropped 450 to 600 nucleotide sequences that were highly shared and had low generation probability. A later analysis calculated a clonal expansion index for each public chain from normalized within-repertoire ranks of inferred template counts. In a later analysis, generation probabilities were computed using a VDJ recombination model fitted to out-of-frame rearrangements, and the results were checked against IGoR. A later analysis scored TCR-TCR, TCR-HLA and TCR-CMV co-occurrence with hypergeometric tests, applying a repertoire-size bias correction to TCR pairs. False discovery rates were estimated in a later analysis by permuting HLA or CMV assignments 20 times. In a later analysis, co-occurring TCRs were grouped with DBSCAN, and TCRdist sequence similarity was added when clustering was performed within HLA-allele-positive subsets. Repertoires with fewer than 30,000 or more than 120,000 public chains were left out of co-occurrence clustering, as were a handful of repertoires with anomalous nucleotide sharing. TCRdb took this table from immuneACCESS and kept in-frame rearrangements with V and J called. Such tables lack part of the clones; where checked against another copy, unresolved V genes explain under half of the gap, and the rest is unexplained. V, J and clone size derive from that table, while D and trimming were established from the DNA sequence. Counted in this sample were fewer than 200,000 clones; about 83% of them appeared once. The top ten constitute over 1.5% of the sample.

In total, fewer than 750 healthy bone marrow donors made up the cohort. All cohort members were sampled while nominally healthy, although unrecorded immune exposures were likely present. The donor was CMV seropositive and was included in the group of 300 or so seropositive cohort members. Every donor gave a peripheral blood sample, and the peripheral blood mononuclear cells from that sample were used for TCR beta sequencing. Genomic DNA extraction from the blood cell samples was performed with the Qiagen DNeasy Blood Extraction Kit. On this clone: This receptor's antigen is unknown. No base quality information exists; no much larger clone differs at one position.

The rearrangement combines TRBV5-1 with TRBJ1-4; 7 bases in the junction line up with TRBD1. Sequenced sample: PBMCs. The receptor comes from a man aged 40-49 years in good health and CMV-seropositive. The CDR3: CASQLQGSNEKLFF. The bases read TGCGCCAGCCAATTACAGGGGAGTAATGAAAAACTGTTTTTT.